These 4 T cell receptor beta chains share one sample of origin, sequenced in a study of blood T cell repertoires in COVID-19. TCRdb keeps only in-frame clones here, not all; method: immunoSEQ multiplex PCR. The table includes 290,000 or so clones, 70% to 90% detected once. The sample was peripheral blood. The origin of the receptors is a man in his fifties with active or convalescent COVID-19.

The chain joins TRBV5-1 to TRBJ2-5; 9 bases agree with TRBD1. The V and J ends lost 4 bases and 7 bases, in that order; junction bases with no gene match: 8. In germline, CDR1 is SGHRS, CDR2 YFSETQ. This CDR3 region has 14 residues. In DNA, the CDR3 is TGCGCCAGCAGCCAGGGACAGGGCGGGGGGACCCAGTACTTC. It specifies CASSQGQGGGTQYF.

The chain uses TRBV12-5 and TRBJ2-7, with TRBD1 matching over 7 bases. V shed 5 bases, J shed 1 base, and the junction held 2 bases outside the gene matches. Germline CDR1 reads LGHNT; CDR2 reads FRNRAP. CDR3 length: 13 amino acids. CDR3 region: CASGPQGSYEQYF. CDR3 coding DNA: TGTGCTAGTGGTCCACAGGGGTCCTACGAGCAGTACTTC. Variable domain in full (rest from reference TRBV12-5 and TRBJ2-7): DARVTQTPRHKVTEMGQEVTMRCQPILGHNTVFWYRQTMMQGLELLAYFRNRAPLDDSGMPKDRFSAEMPDATLATLKIQPSEPRDSAVYFCASGPQGSYEQYFGPGTRLTVT.

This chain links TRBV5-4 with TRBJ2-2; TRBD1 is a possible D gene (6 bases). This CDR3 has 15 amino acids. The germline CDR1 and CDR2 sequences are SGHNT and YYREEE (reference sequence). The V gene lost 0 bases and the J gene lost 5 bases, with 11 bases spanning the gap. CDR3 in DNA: TGTGCCAGCAGCTTGGGAGGGACAAGTACCGGGGAGCTGTTTTTT. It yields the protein CASSLGGTSTGELFF.

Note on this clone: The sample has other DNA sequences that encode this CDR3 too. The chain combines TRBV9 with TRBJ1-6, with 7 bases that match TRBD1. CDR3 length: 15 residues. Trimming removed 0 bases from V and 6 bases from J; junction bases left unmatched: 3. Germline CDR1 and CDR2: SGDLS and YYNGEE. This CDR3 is CASSVGQGLNSPLHF. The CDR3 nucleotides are TGTGCCAGCAGCGTAGGACAGGGACTTAATTCACCCCTCCACTTT.